Below, 28 T cell receptor beta chains from the same sample are listed, as sequenced in a study of blood T cells in healthy people across ages. Primers used in a second PCR of about 7 to 12 cycles were a sample-barcoded 5' primer and a J-beta primer mix. TCRdb passed the 5' RACE reads through MiXCR, listing each CDR3 protein once. Of roughly 720,000 distinct CDR3 sequences in the sample, less than 70% were seen once. Specimen: blood. The source of these receptors is a man at least 80 years old in good health.

With regard to this clonotype: A clone one base away is much larger, so this may be a read error. This rearrangement joins TRBV14 to TRBJ2-1; TRBD1 aligns across 7 bases. The J call may be mistaken, given a closer DNA end match to TRBJ2-7. The CDR3 is 15 amino acids. CDR1 SGHDN and CDR2 FVKESK come from the germline V gene. The CDR3 DNA reads as TGTGCCAGCAGCCCCCCTCAGGGGGTCTACAATGAGCAGTACTTC. Translation: CASSPPQGVYNEQYF.

This clonotype occurred a few times. The chain combines TRBV2 with TRBJ1-3; tentatively, D is TRBD1 (6 bases). This CDR3 region has 15 residues. From germline, CDR1 is SNHLY and CDR2 FYNNEI. V was shortened by 6 bases and J by 0 bases, with 12 bases between the two germline ends. The CDR3: CASRKQGTSGNTIYF. CDR3 sequence (DNA): TGTGCCAGCAGAAAACAGGGAACCTCTGGAAACACCATATATTTT.

The chain links TRBV7-9 to TRBJ1-2; D gene unclear. V was trimmed by 4 bases and J by 1 base, leaving 10 bases between them. CDR3 length: 14 residues. The germline V gene encodes CDR1 SEHNR and CDR2 FQNEAQ (reference sequence). CDR3 protein: CASSSADVNYGYTF. CDR3 in DNA: TGTGCCAGCAGCTCCGCCGACGTTAACTATGGCTACACCTTC.

The chain employs TRBV6-1 and TRBJ2-7; the D is unclear. The CDR3 totals 17 residues. Trimming shortened V by 5 bases and J by 0 bases, and 20 bases separated the two germline ends. In germline, CDR1 is MNHNS, CDR2 SASEGT. Here the CDR3 reads CASSPLSATTSSYEQYF. The CDR3 DNA follows: TGTGCCAGCAGTCCCCTCAGCGCGACCACAAGCTCCTACGAGCAGTACTTC.

The chain recombines TRBV28 with TRBJ2-6; D uncertain. The V end was cut by 4 bases, the J end by 4 bases, with 11 bases between. Germline assignment: CDR1 MDHEN and CDR2 SYDVKM. This CDR3 is built from 15 residues. This chain's CDR3 is CASSSQQPGANVLTF. CDR3 sequence (DNA): TGTGCCAGCAGTTCGCAGCAGCCCGGGGCCAACGTCCTGACTTTC. The full variable domain, with the rest looked up from reference TRBV28 and TRBJ2-6, is DVKVTQSSRYLVKRTGEKVFLECVQDMDHENMFWYRQDPGLGLRLIYFSYDVKMKEKGDIPEGYSVSREKKERFSLILESASTNQTSMYLCASSSQQPGANVLTFGAGSRLTVL.

The chain uses TRBV27 and TRBJ2-7; perhaps TRBD1 as D (5 bases). CDR1 MNHEY and CDR2 SMNVEV come from the germline V gene (reference sequence). The CDR3 has 13 amino acids. With 6 bases removed from V and 5 bases from J, the gap between germline ends came to 14 bases. The CDR3 here is CASSLAGNHEQYF. Here the CDR3 DNA reads TGTGCCAGCAGCCTGGCAGGGAACCACGAGCAGTACTTC.

Only a few counts were recorded for this clonotype. The chain joins TRBV3-1 to TRBJ2-7; D is perhaps TRBD2 (5 bases). The CDR3 sequence is 12 residues long. V was clipped by 2 bases and J by 3 bases, with 5 bases between them. Germline V lookup: CDR1 LGHDT, CDR2 YNNKEL (reference sequence). As DNA, the CDR3 is TGTGCCAGCAGCCAACGGGACTACGAGCAGTACTTC. Translated: CASSQRDYEQYF.

The chain is built from TRBV24-1 and TRBJ2-4, with D unresolved. The J call may not be correct, given that the DNA end is closer to TRBJ2-5. The CDR3 length is 16 residues. The V gene's germline CDR1 is KGHDR and CDR2 SFDVKD. The CDR3 DNA reads as TGTGCCACCAGTGATTCGACGCGAAAAGACCAAGAGACCCAGTACTTC. Protein: CATSDSTRKDQETQYF.

V usage is TRBV3-1 and J usage is TRBJ2-3, with TRBD2 matching over 7 bases. Per the germline V gene, CDR1 is LGHDT and CDR2 is YNNKEL (reference sequence). There are 14 residues in the CDR3. V lost 2 bases and J lost 14; bases outside the gene matches: 13. This CDR3 is CASSQREVVRYAYF. The CDR3, as DNA: TGTGCCAGCAGCCAACGGGAGGTAGTCAGATACGCGTATTTT.

V gene TRBV10-2 combines with J gene TRBJ2-7; tentatively, D is TRBD1 (5 bases). Germline V gene sequence: CDR1 WSHSY, CDR2 SAAADI. This CDR3 has 12 residues. V dropped 6 bases and J dropped 6 bases, with 12 bases sitting between them. The CDR3 loop is CASSIQASEQYF. DNA of the CDR3: TGCGCCAGCAGCATACAGGCGTCCGAGCAGTACTTC.

The V and J genes are TRBV10-3 and TRBJ1-1; D uncertain. The V and J ends lost 0 bases and 6 bases respectively, with 11 bases between them. This CDR3 is 14 amino acids long. The germline V gene has CDR1 ENHRY and CDR2 SYGVKD. Written as DNA, the CDR3 is TGTGCCATCAGTGAGTCGGGTAGGCTACCTGAAGCTTTCTTT. This sequence encodes CAISESGRLPEAFF.

The chain recombines TRBV10-3 with TRBJ2-4; the D gene is possibly TRBD1 (6 bases). The end of the DNA is better explained by TRBJ2-7, so the J call may be wrong. Per the germline V gene, CDR1 is ENHRY and CDR2 is SYGVKD. This CDR3 has 14 residues. The CDR3 protein is CAISEGTSIYEQYF. The CDR3 DNA reads TGTGCCATCAGTGAAGGGACATCGATCTACGAGCAGTACTTC.

This clonotype was observed a handful of times. V gene TRBV5-4 combines with J gene TRBJ2-1; possibly TRBD2 for D (5 bases). Trimming left V 0 bases short and J 5 bases short, with 12 bases between. The germline V gene has CDR1 SGHNT and CDR2 YYREEE (reference sequence). CDR3 length: 15 residues. The CDR3 loop is CASSLELGGDNEQFF. The CDR3 DNA reads as TGTGCCAGCAGCTTGGAACTAGGTGGGGACAATGAGCAGTTCTTC.

This chain uses TRBV25-1 with TRBJ2-4, with unresolved D. With the DNA end fitting TRBJ2-7 better, the J assignment may be wrong. CDR1 MGHDK and CDR2 SYGVNS come from the germline V gene. The CDR3 loop spans 10 amino acids. The CDR3 nucleotides read TGTGCCAGCACAGTCGGCGAGCAGTACTTC. Its translation is CASTVGEQYF.

The chain employs TRBV14 and TRBJ2-3, with TRBD2 matching 12 bases. CDR3 size: 18 residues. Germline V gives CDR1 SGHDN, CDR2 FVKESK. The junction had 6 bases not matched to a gene; V was cut back by 0 bases and J by 2 bases. The CDR3 nucleotides read TGTGCCAGCAGCCAAGAGCCCCGACTAGCGGGAGTCACAGATACGCAGTATTTT. Protein sequence: CASSQEPRLAGVTDTQYF. Full variable domain (remainder filled in from reference TRBV14 and TRBJ2-3): EAGVTQFPSHSVIEKGQTVTLRCDPISGHDNLYWYRRVMGKEIKFLLHFVKESKQDESGMPNNRFLAERTGGTYSTLKVQPAELEDSGVYFCASSQEPRLAGVTDTQYFGPGTRLTVL.

The chain links TRBV7-3 to TRBJ2-3; 8 bases agree with TRBD1. The CDR3 has 18 amino acids. Germline CDR1 and CDR2: SGHTA and FQGTGA. After removal of 5 bases from V and 2 bases from J, the junction contained 15 bases not matched to a gene. The CDR3 sequence: CASSPRTGFGLLTDTQYF. The CDR3 nucleotides are TGTGCCAGCAGCCCGAGGACAGGGTTCGGACTCCTCACAGATACGCAGTATTTT. Supplemented by reference TRBV7-3 and TRBJ2-3, the full variable domain reads GAGVSQTPSNKVTEKGKYVELRCDPISGHTALYWYRQSLGQGPEFLIYFQGTGAADDSGLPNDRFFAVRPEGSVSTLKIQRTERGDSAVYLCASSPRTGFGLLTDTQYFGPGTRLTVL.

The chain links TRBV28 to TRBJ1-2; D is unresolved. This CDR3 is 14 amino acids long. Germline-derived CDR1 and CDR2 are MDHEN and SYDVKM. V dropped 4 bases and J dropped 8 bases, with 17 bases sitting between them. The CDR3 DNA follows: TGTGCCAGCAGTTCCCTAGAACGGGTTGGGGGCTACACCTTC. Amino acids: CASSSLERVGGYTF.

This clonotype occurred a few times. The chain has TRBV6-4 and TRBJ1-6; weak D call: TRBD1 (6 bases). This CDR3 region has 14 residues. Germline V CDR1 and CDR2: MRHNA, SNTAGT. V was shortened by 6 bases and J by 7 bases, with 13 bases between the two germline ends. The CDR3 DNA follows: TGTGCCAGCAGCCCTACAGGGCTCAATTCACCCCTCCACTTT. It yields the protein CASSPTGLNSPLHF.

This clonotype was seen a handful of times. This chain links TRBV9 with TRBJ2-1; the match to TRBD2 covers 8 bases. This CDR3 has 15 residues. V shed 2 bases, J shed 2 bases, and the junction held 3 bases outside the gene matches. CDR1 and CDR2 from the germline V gene are SGDLS and YYNGEE. CDR3 sequence reads: CASSVTSVPYNEQFF. The CDR3 DNA reads TGTGCCAGCAGCGTGACTAGCGTCCCCTACAATGAGCAGTTCTTC.

CDR3 nucleotide sequence: TGTGCCAGCAGCTTAGTTCGGCAAGAGACCCAGTACTTC. It encodes CASSLVRQETQYF. This chain connects TRBV7-2 to TRBJ2-5, with D hard to call. The germline gives CDR1 SGHTA, CDR2 FQGNSA. V was shortened by 1 base and J by 2 bases, with 5 bases between the two germline ends. There are 13 residues in the CDR3. The complete variable domain, with remaining parts taken from reference TRBV7-2 and TRBJ2-5, reads GAGVSQSPSNKVTEKGKDVELRCDPISGHTALYWYRQSLGQGLEFLIYFQGNSAPDKSGLPSDRFSAERTGGSVSTLTIQRTQQEDSAVYLCASSLVRQETQYFGPGTRLLVL.

V is TRBV20-1 and J is TRBJ2-1, with D possibly TRBD2 on 5 matching bases. CDR3 length equals 15 residues. Trimming removed 1 base from V and 7 bases from J, with 17 bases in between. Looked up from germline, CDR1 is DFQATT and CDR2 is SNEGSKA (reference sequence). CDR3 DNA: TGCAGTGCTAGAGTTAGCCTAGCTGGCGATAATGAGCAGTTCTTC. This codes for CSARVSLAGDNEQFF.

The chain uses TRBV5-1 and TRBJ2-5, with TRBD1 matching 8 bases. V was pared by 3 bases and J by 11 bases, with 12 bases of the junction left unmatched. Per germline, CDR1 SGHRS and CDR2 YFSETQ. There are 14 residues in the CDR3. This CDR3 reads CASSSSQGAVTQYF. The CDR3 DNA follows: TGCGCCAGCAGCTCTAGCCAGGGGGCCGTCACTCAGTACTTC.

This clonotype was seen a handful of times. The chain combines TRBV6-5 with TRBJ2-7; possibly TRBD2 for D (5 bases). This CDR3 is 13 amino acids long. V was cut by 8 bases and J by 7 bases, with 18 bases left in between. Germline CDR1 and CDR2: MNHEY and SVGAGI. In DNA, the CDR3 is TGTGCCAGCCGGGTGGGAGTACGGCAAGAGCAGTACTTC. This encodes CASRVGVRQEQYF.

This clonotype was recorded at least ten times. V usage is TRBV7-2 and J usage is TRBJ2-7; D is ambiguous. V dropped 1 base and J dropped 3 bases, with 1 base sitting between them. The V gene's germline CDR1 is SGHTA and CDR2 FQGNSA. The CDR3 totals 11 residues. CDR3 DNA: TGTGCCAGCAGCTTAGTCTACGAGCAGTACTTC. Residues: CASSLVYEQYF.

This clonotype appeared a single time. Compared with germline, one end of the junction differs, possibly owing to a read error. The chain joins TRBV2 to TRBJ2-7; 9 bases align to TRBD2. Germline V CDR1 and CDR2: SNHLY, FYNNEI. The CDR3 has 14 amino acids. The CDR3 nucleotides are TGTGCCTGCAGTGGCGGGAGGGCCTCCTACGAGCAGTACTTC. It translates to CACSGGRASYEQYF.

The V call is TRBV9, the J call TRBJ1-1; 8 bases map to TRBD1. The germline V gene encodes CDR1 SGDLS and CDR2 YYNGEE. Germline trimming cut 0 bases from V and 3 bases from J; bases unmatched to any gene: 7. CDR3 size: 16 residues. The CDR3 loop reads CASSVDRTGGDTEAFF. The CDR3 region has the DNA TGTGCCAGCAGCGTAGACCGAACAGGGGGAGACACTGAAGCTTTCTTT.

V gene TRBV6-2 or TRBV6-3 combines with J gene TRBJ1-5; 8 bases align to TRBD1. J lost 7 bases, V lost 6 bases, and 8 bases had no gene match. This CDR3 is built from 14 residues. Germline V gene lookup returns CDR1 MNHEY and CDR2 SVGEGT. DNA of the CDR3: TGTGCCAGCAGCCTGGGACAGGCGCTGCAGCCCCAGCATTTT. It yields the protein CASSLGQALQPQHF.

The rearrangement uses TRBV29-1 and TRBJ1-1; D uncertain. V gave up 3 bases and J gave up 7 bases, with 12 bases separating them. The CDR3 is 12 residues long. The germline V gene encodes CDR1 SQVTM and CDR2 ANQGSEA. The CDR3 DNA sequence: TGCAGCGTTGAGCTCTCGGCAGTTGAAGCTTTCTTT. It yields the protein CSVELSAVEAFF.